What follows is one T cell receptor (beta chain) and its context. Antigen: not known. Investigators reverse transcribed all isolated RNA, so they sequenced expressed TCRB transcripts. Using immunoSEQ multiplex PCR, the repertoire was profiled, and TCRdb retains in-frame clones only, with some absent. The repertoire holds just over 600,000 clones, with around 15% as singletons. The data were taken from a study of beta chain features in type 1 diabetes. Study observations and caveats: Shorter TCRB CDR3s, moderately but significantly so, marked every one of the four CD4+ subsets in Type 1 diabetes patients. A pattern of fewer insertions and more deletions at VDJ junctions was seen in type 1 diabetes patients. A possible short-template PCR bias applies equally to patients and controls. For patients, the naive, central memory and Treg TCRB repertoires appeared more alike than for healthy donors.

V dropped 5 bases and J dropped 8; count of bases not matched to a gene: 9. The CDR3 is 15 residues long. Germline CDR1 reads MDHEN; CDR2 reads SYDVKM. The rearrangement uses TRBV28 and TRBJ1-5, with 10 positions matching TRBD1. The receptor was derived from a man aged 18 to 35 in good health. Sequencing was carried out using naive CD4+ T cells from blood. CDR3 sequence: CASSPWGQGLKPQHF. Written as DNA, the CDR3 is TGTGCCAGCAGTCCCTGGGGACAGGGGCTGAAGCCCCAGCATTTT.